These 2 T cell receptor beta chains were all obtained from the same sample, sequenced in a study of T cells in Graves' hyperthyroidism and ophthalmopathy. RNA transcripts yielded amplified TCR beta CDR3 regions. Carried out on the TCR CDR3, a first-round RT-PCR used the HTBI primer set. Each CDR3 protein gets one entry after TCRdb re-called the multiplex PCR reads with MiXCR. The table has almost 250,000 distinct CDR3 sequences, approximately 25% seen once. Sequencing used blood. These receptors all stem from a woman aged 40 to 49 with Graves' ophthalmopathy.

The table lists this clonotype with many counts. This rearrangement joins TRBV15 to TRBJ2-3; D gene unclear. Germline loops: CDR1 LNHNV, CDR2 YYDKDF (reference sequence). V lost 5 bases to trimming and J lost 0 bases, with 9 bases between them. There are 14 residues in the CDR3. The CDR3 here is CATSVGSSTDTQYF. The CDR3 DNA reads TGTGCCACCAGCGTGGGGTCTAGCACAGATACGCAGTATTTT.

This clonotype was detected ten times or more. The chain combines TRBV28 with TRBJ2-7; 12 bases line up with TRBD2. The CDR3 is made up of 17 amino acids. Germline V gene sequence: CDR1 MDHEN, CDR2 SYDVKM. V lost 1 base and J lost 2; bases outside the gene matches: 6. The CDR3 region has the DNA TGTGCCAGCAGTTTATTGGGACTAGCGGGTGATCCCTACGAGCAGTACTTC. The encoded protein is CASSLLGLAGDPYEQYF.